A single TCR beta chain is shown here with its context. These data originate in a study of blood T cell repertoires in COVID-19. The length of the CDR3 is 16 residues. The junction had 10 bases not matched to a gene; V was cut back by 8 bases and J by 6 bases. CDR1 and CDR2 from the germline V gene are MDHEN and SYDVKM. Some clones are missing from TCRdb's copy, which holds only in-frame ones; the method was immunoSEQ multiplex PCR. The table includes 150,000 to 200,000 clones, roughly three quarters detected once. The specimen sequenced was peripheral blood. V is TRBV28 and J is TRBJ1-6; 10 bases match TRBD1. This receptor was taken from a man between 60 and 75 years old with active or convalescent COVID-19. The CDR3 DNA reads as TGTGCCAGCTCTCCTACGGGGACAGGGGTTAATTCACCCCTCCACTTT. It translates to CASSPTGTGVNSPLHF.